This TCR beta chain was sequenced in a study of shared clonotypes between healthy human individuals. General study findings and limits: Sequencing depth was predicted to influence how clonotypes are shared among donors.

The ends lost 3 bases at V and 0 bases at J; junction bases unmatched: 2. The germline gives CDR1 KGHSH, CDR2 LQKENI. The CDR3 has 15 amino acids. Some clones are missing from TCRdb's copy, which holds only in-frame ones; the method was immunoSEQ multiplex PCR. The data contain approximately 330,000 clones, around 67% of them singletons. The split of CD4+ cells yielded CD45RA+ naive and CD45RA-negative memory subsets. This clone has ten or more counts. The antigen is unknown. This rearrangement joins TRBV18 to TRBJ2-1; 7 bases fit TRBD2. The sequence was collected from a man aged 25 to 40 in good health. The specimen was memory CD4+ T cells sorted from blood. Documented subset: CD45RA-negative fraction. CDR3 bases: TGTGCCAGCTCACCGGGGGACTACTCCTACAATGAGCAGTTCTTC. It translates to CASSPGDYSYNEQFF.